The 8 T cell receptor beta chains presented below share a single source sample, sequenced in a study of T cell changes during pregnancy in multiple sclerosis. This table comes from immunoSEQ multiplex PCR, and its TCRdb copy is limited to in-frame clones, with some not included. This table holds just under 60,000 clones, 85% to 95% found once. The material sequenced was peripheral blood, taken in the first trimester of pregnancy. These receptors were collected from a female donor with multiple sclerosis, enrolled in a pregnancy study.

This chain links TRBV19 with TRBJ2-2, with 9 nucleotides matching TRBD1. CDR3 size: 17 residues. Per germline, CDR1 LNHDA and CDR2 SQIVND (reference sequence). V dropped 3 bases and J dropped 4; count of bases not matched to a gene: 9. CDR3 bases: TGTGCCAGTAGTATCTCCGGGACAGGGTGGGTCACCGGGGAGCTGTTTTTT. As protein: CASSISGTGWVTGELFF.

J is TRBJ2-1 and V is TRBV9; weak D call: TRBD1 (6 bases). V was clipped by 0 bases and J by 8 bases, with 15 bases between them. The CDR3 loop spans 15 amino acids. Germline V gene data show CDR1 as SGDLS and CDR2 as YYNGEE. The CDR3 coding sequence is TGTGCCAGCAGCGTAGTTGGGACACTTTCAGATGAGCAGTTCTTC. Protein product: CASSVVGTLSDEQFF.

Only one count was recorded for this clone. The rearrangement uses TRBV19 and TRBJ1-1; 9 bases fit TRBD1. The CDR3 consists of 12 residues. CDR1 is LNHDA, CDR2 SQIVND, per germline (reference sequence). The J segment lost 8 bases and the V segment lost 7 bases, leaving 5 bases of the junction unmatched. For the CDR3, the DNA is TGTGCCAGTAACCCCGGGACAGGGGAAGCTTTCTTT. Its translation: CASNPGTGEAFF.

This clone was recorded only once. This CDR3 is CASSLSPALVTEAFF. The CDR3 DNA reads as TGCGCCAGCAGCCTTTCCCCCGCGCTCGTTACCGAAGCTTTCTTT. J is TRBJ1-1 and V is TRBV4-1; unclear D gene. This CDR3 is 15 amino acids long. Germline lookup yields CDR1 MGHRA and CDR2 YSYEKL. V was trimmed by 4 bases and J by 8 bases, leaving 20 bases between them.

The chain employs TRBV7-3 and TRBJ2-7, with 7 nucleotides matching TRBD2. The CDR3 is made up of 17 amino acids. V lost 0 bases, J lost 4 bases, and 12 bases stayed unmatched. Germline assignment: CDR1 SGHTA and CDR2 FQGTGA. CDR3 sequence: CASSLTVGGIPGYEQYF. The CDR3 DNA reads TGTGCCAGCAGCTTAACCGTGGGAGGGATCCCCGGGTACGAGCAGTACTTC.

The CDR3 here is CASSLRVPLDTQYF. DNA for the CDR3: TGTGCCAGCAGCTTACGCGTCCCTCTGGATACGCAGTATTTT. The V and J genes are TRBV13 and TRBJ2-3; no definite D call. The CDR3 is made up of 14 amino acids. The germline V gene has CDR1 PRHDT and CDR2 FYEKMQ (reference sequence). Trimming took 2 bases from V and 6 from J, leaving 12 bases between them.

V and J are TRBV5-4 and TRBJ2-7; 8 bases line up with TRBD2. This CDR3 contains 15 residues. V dropped 0 bases and J dropped 0; count of bases not matched to a gene: 2. The germline V gene has CDR1 SGHNT and CDR2 YYREEE (reference sequence). Here the CDR3 DNA reads TGTGCCAGCAGCTTGGCGGGGGGGAGCTCCTACGAGCAGTACTTC. It codes for CASSLAGGSSYEQYF.

The chain employs TRBV20-1 and TRBJ1-2; unclear D gene. Germline CDR1 DFQATT, CDR2 SNEGSKA (reference sequence). The CDR3 totals 11 residues. The V end was cut by 7 bases, the J end by 5 bases, with 11 bases between. The CDR3: CSESAVYGYTF. CDR3 DNA: TGCAGTGAATCGGCGGTTTATGGCTACACCTTC.